These 21 T cell receptor beta chains share one sample of origin, sequenced in a study of T-cell memory formation after mild COVID-19. TCRdb used MiXCR to reprocess the 5' RACE reads, holding one entry per CDR3 protein. The sample lists about 400,000 distinct CDR3 sequences; around a quarter were seen once. Sequenced sample: PBMCs or a T cell subset sorted from them (not recorded which). The origin of the receptors is an adult woman who had mild COVID-19 (a few samples of this study predate the infection). Cell type and time point are not known.

The rearrangement links TRBV27 to TRBJ2-2; 10 bases align to TRBD1. The CDR3 totals 17 residues. J lost 4 bases, V lost 7 bases, and 12 bases had no gene match. The germline V gene has CDR1 MNHEY and CDR2 SMNVEV (reference sequence). The CDR3 is CASTDRAGTGVTGELFF. DNA of the CDR3: TGTGCCAGCACTGATCGTGCCGGGACAGGGGTCACCGGGGAGCTGTTTTTT.

This rearrangement joins TRBV29-1 to TRBJ2-7; TRBD2 aligns across 9 bases. V lost 4 bases and J lost 5; bases outside the gene matches: 9. The germline gives CDR1 SQVTM, CDR2 ANQGSEA. There are 14 residues in the CDR3. The CDR3 region has the DNA TGCAGCGTTGGGGCGCGGGAGGGCCCCAACGAGCAGTACTTC. Its protein product is CSVGAREGPNEQYF.

The chain recombines TRBV11-2 with TRBJ1-2; D ambiguous. CDR3 length equals 13 residues. Germline CDR1 and CDR2: SGHAT and FQNNGV. V was pared by 5 bases and J by 0 bases, with 7 bases between. The CDR3 DNA follows: TGTGCCAGCAGCGCCTCCGCTAACTATGGCTACACCTTC. Protein: CASSASANYGYTF.

This clonotype turned up a few times. V usage is TRBV7-3 and J usage is TRBJ2-1; TRBD1 is a possible D gene (6 bases). Trimming shortened V by 3 bases and J by 2 bases, and 17 bases separated the two germline ends. Germline V gene data show CDR1 as SGHTA and CDR2 as FQGTGA. The CDR3 loop spans 17 amino acids. The CDR3 spells CASSLGQKRYPYNEQFF. As DNA, the CDR3 is TGTGCCAGCAGCTTGGGACAAAAGAGGTACCCCTACAATGAGCAGTTCTTC.

In this sample, this clonotype turned up a few times. The rearrangement joins TRBV19 to TRBJ2-7, with D unclear. The CDR3 runs 13 residues. In germline, CDR1 is LNHDA, CDR2 SQIVND (reference sequence). V was pared by 2 bases and J by 2 bases, with 7 bases between. The CDR3: CASSISATYEQYF. The CDR3 nucleotides are TGTGCCAGTAGTATATCAGCGACCTACGAGCAGTACTTC.

This clonotype was detected a few times. V and J are TRBV7-6 and TRBJ2-3; 8 nucleotides line up with TRBD2. After removal of 1 base from V and 2 bases from J, the junction contained 11 bases not matched to a gene. Per germline, CDR1 SGHVS and CDR2 FNYEAQ. The CDR3 has 18 amino acids. The chain's CDR3 is CASSLDRISGGTTDTQYF. CDR3 coding DNA: TGTGCCAGCAGCTTAGATCGGATCAGCGGGGGAACCACAGATACGCAGTATTTT.

This chain links TRBV4-1 with TRBJ1-2; D is unclear. The germline gives CDR1 MGHRA, CDR2 YSYEKL. V was cut by 0 bases and J by 1 base, with 3 bases left in between. The CDR3 covers 13 residues. The CDR3 sequence: CASSQDINYGYTF. The CDR3 region has the DNA TGCGCCAGCAGCCAAGATATTAACTATGGCTACACCTTC.

V gene TRBV6-5 combines with J gene TRBJ2-3; TRBD2 aligns across 8 bases. Germline V gene data show CDR1 as MNHEY and CDR2 as SVGAGI. CDR3 length: 16 amino acids. The V gene end was trimmed by 6 bases and the J gene end by 2 bases; junction bases not matched to a gene: 10. CDR3 amino acids: CASRVLSGGFTDTQYF. The CDR3 nucleotides read TGTGCCAGCAGAGTGCTGAGCGGGGGATTCACAGATACGCAGTATTTT.

This chain uses TRBV5-5 with TRBJ2-1; 7 bases are shared with TRBD1. From germline, CDR1 is SGHKS and CDR2 YYEKEE (reference sequence). CDR3 size: 16 residues. J gave up 7 bases and V 2 bases, and 12 bases lay outside the gene matches. The CDR3 loop is CASSFDGRQGLNEQFF. CDR3 DNA: TGTGCCAGCAGCTTCGATGGGAGACAGGGCCTGAATGAGCAGTTCTTC. Together with reference TRBV5-5 and TRBJ2-1, the CDR3 gives the full variable domain: DAGVTQSPTHLIKTRGQQVTLRCSPISGHKSVSWYQQVLGQGPQFIFQYYEKEERGRGNFPDRFSARQFPNYSSELNVNALLLGDSALYLCASSFDGRQGLNEQFFGPGTRLTVL.

This chain's CDR3 is CASSPPGTVMREKLFF. Here the CDR3 DNA reads TGTGCCAGCAGCCCGCCTGGGACAGTAATGCGGGAAAAACTGTTTTTT. The chain recombines TRBV5-6 with TRBJ1-4, with 7 bases that match TRBD1. CDR1 is SGHDT, CDR2 YYEEEE, per germline. The V gene end was trimmed by 4 bases and the J gene end by 8 bases; junction bases not matched to a gene: 14. This CDR3 comprises 16 residues.

This clonotype was seen more than once but under ten times. V and J are TRBV29-1 and TRBJ2-7, with 11 positions matching TRBD2. The V gene end was trimmed by 4 bases and the J gene end by 5 bases; junction bases not matched to a gene: 10. This CDR3 has 15 residues. Per the germline V gene, CDR1 is SQVTM and CDR2 is ANQGSEA. The CDR3 nucleotides are TGCAGCGTTGTACTAGCGGGAGAAACGATCAACGAGCAGTACTTC. Amino acids: CSVVLAGETINEQYF.

This clonotype was recorded a few times. V usage is TRBV20-1 and J usage is TRBJ2-3, with TRBD2 matching over 11 bases. This CDR3 region has 14 residues. Germline V CDR1 and CDR2: DFQATT, SNEGSKA (reference sequence). Trimming cost V 5 bases and J 4 bases; bases outside gene matches: 5. The CDR3 DNA reads as TGCAGTGCTTCGCTAGCGGGAGGAGCAGATACGCAGTATTTT. Its translation: CSASLAGGADTQYF.

This clonotype appeared a few times. This chain joins TRBV6-2 or TRBV6-3 and TRBJ1-5; no clear D gene. Trimming pared 4 bases from V and 0 bases from J, leaving 7 bases between. The CDR3 runs to 14 residues. Germline CDR1 reads MNHEY; CDR2 reads SVGEGT. Written as DNA, the CDR3 is TGTGCCAGCAGTTTCGTTAATAGCAATCAGCCCCAGCATTTT. Protein sequence: CASSFVNSNQPQHF.

This clonotype was found a few times. V usage is TRBV5-1 and J usage is TRBJ2-1, with TRBD1 matching over 8 bases. The CDR3 covers 12 residues. The V segment lost 0 bases and the J segment 15 bases; nucleotides outside the gene matches: 5. Germline-derived CDR1 and CDR2 are SGHRS and YFSETQ. CDR3 protein: CASSLGNRGLFF. DNA for the CDR3: TGCGCCAGCAGCTTGGGAAACAGGGGGTTGTTCTTC.

The gene calls are TRBV5-1 and TRBJ1-2; 10 nucleotides line up with TRBD1. Unmatched junction bases numbered 8, after V lost 7 bases and J lost 5 bases. Germline values: CDR1 SGHRS, CDR2 YFSETQ. This CDR3 contains 14 residues. The CDR3 is CASGDRGQGYGYTF. In DNA form, the CDR3 reads TGCGCCAGCGGAGACAGGGGGCAAGGTTATGGCTACACCTTC.

V gene TRBV12-3 or TRBV12-4 combines with J gene TRBJ1-2; D remains ambiguous. The CDR3 length is 13 residues. Trimming removed 5 bases from V and 7 bases from J, with 14 bases in between. For the CDR3, the DNA is TGTGCCAGCAGTAAAGGACTTTCGGGTGGCTACACCTTC. It is translated as CASSKGLSGGYTF.

This chain uses TRBV4-1 with TRBJ2-7; TRBD2 matches at 12 bases. The trim removed 3 bases at V and 0 bases at J, leaving 6 bases unmatched. CDR1 and CDR2 from the germline V gene are MGHRA and YSYEKL. The CDR3 runs to 17 residues. CDR3 sequence: CASSHPGLAGSSYEQYF. In DNA form, the CDR3 reads TGCGCCAGCAGCCACCCGGGACTAGCGGGCAGCTCCTACGAGCAGTACTTC.

The chain recombines TRBV5-1 with TRBJ1-1; no clear D gene. The CDR3 is 13 residues long. V lost 1 base and J 1 base, leaving 5 bases between the germline ends. In germline, CDR1 is SGHRS, CDR2 YFSETQ. The CDR3 here is CASSLPRNTEAFF. The CDR3 DNA is TGCGCCAGCAGCTTGCCAAGGAACACTGAAGCTTTCTTT. Complete variable domain (other parts from reference TRBV5-1 and TRBJ1-1): KAGVTQTPRYLIKTRGQQVTLSCSPISGHRSVSWYQQTPGQGLQFLFEYFSETQRNKGNFPGRFSGRQFSNSRSEMNVSTLELGDSALYLCASSLPRNTEAFFGQGTRLTVV.

The gene calls are TRBV9 and TRBJ2-1; TRBD2 matches at 10 bases. With 3 bases clipped from V and 5 bases from J, the junction kept 2 bases outside the gene matches. The length of the CDR3 is 14 residues. Germline-derived CDR1 and CDR2 are SGDLS and YYNGEE. In nucleotides, the CDR3 is TGTGCCAGCAGCGAGCGGGGGGGTGACAATGAGCAGTTCTTC. As protein: CASSERGGDNEQFF.

This rearrangement joins TRBV5-4 to TRBJ2-3; D possibly uses TRBD1 or TRBD2 (5 bases each). The germline gives CDR1 SGHNT, CDR2 YYREEE (reference sequence). CDR3 length equals 17 residues. V lost 0 bases, J lost 3 bases, and 17 bases lay in between. CDR3: CASSLEPGRLWTDTQYF. The CDR3 coding sequence is TGTGCCAGCAGCTTGGAACCGGGACGGCTGTGGACAGATACGCAGTATTTT.

This clonotype has just a few counts. One end of the junction does not line up with germline, which may come from a read error. The V and J genes are TRBV2 and TRBJ2-1; D may correspond to TRBD1 or TRBD2 (5 bases each). The germline V gene has CDR1 SNHLY and CDR2 FYNNEI. The CDR3 runs 12 residues. The DNA of the CDR3 is TGTGCCAGCAGCTCCGGGACCCAAGAGAGGCTCTTC. It is translated as CASSSGTQERLF.